Ten or more counts support the clone carrying this T cell receptor beta chain. Trimming pared 5 bases from V and 2 bases from J, leaving 12 bases between. Germline V gene lookup returns CDR1 MNHNY and CDR2 SVGAGI (reference sequence). The CDR3 spans 15 residues. TCRdb re-called the RT-PCR reads through MiXCR, storing one row per CDR3 protein. Here the sample spans about 680,000 distinct CDR3 sequences, approximately 15% being singletons. Sequences were obtained from memory CD4+ T cells from blood. This chain uses TRBV6-6 with TRBJ2-2; a possible D gene is TRBD1 (6 bases). The sequence derives from a female donor in good health, serving as a healthy control. The CDR3, as DNA: TGTGCCAGCAGTCGGACAGACTATAACACCGGGGAGCTGTTTTTT. Protein sequence: CASSRTDYNTGELFF.